Below, 29 T cell receptor beta chains from the same sample are listed, as sequenced in a study of blood T cell repertoires in COVID-19. Data came from immunoSEQ multiplex PCR; TCRdb stores just in-frame clones and leaves some out. The sample includes over 150,000 clones, roughly 82% of them seen just once. The sample taken for sequencing was peripheral blood. All receptors come from a human donor in a cohort sampled during active COVID-19.

This CDR3 is CASSLRFWSSYNEQFF. The CDR3 nucleotides read TGTGCCAGCAGCTTACGATTTTGGAGCTCCTACAATGAGCAGTTCTTC. The rearrangement joins TRBV11-2 to TRBJ2-1; D is unresolved. CDR3 length equals 16 residues. V lost 2 bases, J lost 0 bases, and 11 bases lay in between. Germline CDR1 reads SGHAT; CDR2 reads FQNNGV.

The chain uses TRBV7-6 and TRBJ2-2; D gene unclear. The CDR3 spans 16 residues. CDR1 is SGHVS, CDR2 FNYEAQ, per germline. V was pared by 5 bases and J by 4 bases, with 17 bases between. The CDR3 region is CASSINLPGSTGELFF. The CDR3 coding sequence is TGTGCCAGCAGCATAAACCTGCCGGGTAGCACCGGGGAGCTGTTTTTT.

V gene TRBV4-1 combines with J gene TRBJ1-2, with 10 bases lining up with TRBD1. With V trimmed by 4 bases and J by 7 bases, 15 bases remained unmatched. This CDR3 has 17 amino acids. Germline V gene data show CDR1 as MGHRA and CDR2 as YSYEKL. The CDR3 bases are TGCGCCAGCAGCCGGATTGCCCGGGACAGGGGATGGGCTGGCTACACCTTC. Protein sequence: CASSRIARDRGWAGYTF.

This clone was seen just once. An end of the junction does not agree with germline; a read error may underlie this. The chain employs TRBV5-1 and TRBJ1-1, with a tentative D call TRBD1 (5 bases). CDR3 size: 13 residues. Germline CDR1 reads SGHRS; CDR2 reads YFSETQ. CDR3 nucleotide sequence: TGCGCCGGCAGACAGAACATGAACACTGAAGCTTTCTTT. Translating gives CAGRQNMNTEAFF.

The rearrangement uses TRBV6-5 and TRBJ1-4, with 7 bases matching TRBD1. The length of the CDR3 is 13 residues. J gave up 3 bases and V 8 bases, and 3 bases lay outside the gene matches. CDR1 and CDR2 (germline): MNHEY, SVGAGI. In nucleotides, the CDR3 is TGTGCCAGCGCCGGGACAGCTAATGAAAAACTGTTTTTT. Translating gives CASAGTANEKLFF.

This sequence joins TRBV4-1 and TRBJ2-4; the D gene is possibly TRBD2 (6 bases). The V gene's germline CDR1 is MGHRA and CDR2 YSYEKL. The CDR3 is made up of 20 amino acids. Trimming removed 2 bases from V and 7 bases from J, with 30 bases in between. The CDR3 spells CASSQKGDTSSGPRHNIQYF. For the CDR3, the DNA is TGCGCCAGCAGCCAAAAGGGCGACACCTCGAGCGGGCCCAGGCATAACATTCAGTACTTC.

The rearrangement links TRBV28 to TRBJ2-7; possible D gene TRBD1, 6 bases. There are 13 residues in the CDR3. V gave up 3 bases and J gave up 4 bases, with 10 bases separating them. Germline-derived CDR1 and CDR2 are MDHEN and SYDVKM. The CDR3 DNA sequence: TGTGCCAGCAGTTTGCACAGGGTATACGAGCAGTACTTC. This encodes CASSLHRVYEQYF.

The chain carries TRBV4-1 and TRBJ2-1; 9 bases match TRBD2. This CDR3 is built from 18 residues. Germline V gene lookup returns CDR1 MGHRA and CDR2 YSYEKL. V trimming: 1 base; J trimming: 3 bases; junction bases outside the gene matches: 10. CDR3 loop: CASSQVRLAGILYNEQFF. The CDR3 coding sequence is TGCGCCAGCAGCCAAGTTCGCCTAGCGGGAATTCTCTACAATGAGCAGTTCTTC.

This chain links TRBV3-1 (or the pseudogene TRBV3-2) with TRBJ2-3, with 7 bases that match TRBD2. J lost 2 bases, V lost 1 base, and 6 bases had no gene match. Germline assignment: CDR1 LGHDT and CDR2 YNNKEL (reference sequence). The CDR3 covers 16 residues. CDR3 loop: CASSQVYGRNTDTQYF. The CDR3 DNA reads as TGTGCCAGCAGCCAAGTCTACGGGAGGAACACAGATACGCAGTATTTT.

The gene calls are TRBV7-8 and TRBJ1-2; D is possibly TRBD1 (6 bases). The CDR3 loop spans 17 amino acids. Germline V gene lookup returns CDR1 SGHVS and CDR2 FQNEAQ. V shed 0 bases and J shed 0 bases, with 14 bases lying between them. CDR3 coding DNA: TGTGCCAGCAGCTTAGCAAGGGGGACGGAAACTAACTATGGCTACACCTTC. Translation gives CASSLARGTETNYGYTF.

The chain has TRBV27 and TRBJ2-7, with 13 bases that match TRBD2. This CDR3 contains 17 residues. The germline V gene has CDR1 MNHEY and CDR2 SMNVEV (reference sequence). Trimming cost V 6 bases and J 2 bases; bases outside gene matches: 10. The CDR3 is CASSPGTSGAAPYEQYF. As DNA, the CDR3 is TGTGCCAGCAGCCCAGGGACTAGCGGGGCGGCCCCCTACGAGCAGTACTTC.

The rearrangement joins TRBV7-9 to TRBJ1-5; the D is unclear. Per germline, CDR1 SEHNR and CDR2 FQNEAQ (reference sequence). This CDR3 contains 15 residues. Trimming cost V 1 base and J 7 bases, with 14 bases left between them. Written as DNA, the CDR3 is TGTGCCAGCAGCTTAGAAGCAGCCCCCGGGCAGCCCCAGCATTTT. Residues: CASSLEAAPGQPQHF. The complete variable domain, with remaining parts taken from reference TRBV7-9 and TRBJ1-5, reads DTGVSQNPRHKITKRGQNVTFRCDPISEHNRLYWYRQTLGQGPEFLTYFQNEAQLEKSRLLSDRFSAERPKGSFSTLEIQRTEQGDSAMYLCASSLEAAPGQPQHFGDGTRLSIL.

The rearrangement links TRBV20-1 to TRBJ2-1, with TRBD2 matching 11 bases. The length of the CDR3 is 11 residues. CDR1 and CDR2 from the germline V gene are DFQATT and SNEGSKA (reference sequence). The J segment lost 13 bases and the V segment lost 4 bases, leaving 3 bases of the junction unmatched. The CDR3 here is CSAIAGGHQFF. CDR3 DNA sequence: TGCAGTGCTATAGCGGGAGGGCATCAGTTCTTC.

The chain is built from TRBV11-2 and TRBJ2-7; maybe TRBD1 (5 bases). The CDR3 runs 14 residues. Trimming took 2 bases from V and 0 from J, leaving 8 bases between them. Germline V CDR1 and CDR2: SGHAT, FQNNGV. The CDR3 loop reads CASSLTGLSYEQYF. The CDR3 DNA sequence: TGTGCCAGCAGCTTAACAGGCCTCTCCTACGAGCAGTACTTC.

The chain combines TRBV11-2 with TRBJ2-4; TRBD2 is a possible D gene (6 bases). Germline V CDR1 and CDR2: SGHAT, FQNNGV. The CDR3 is made up of 17 amino acids. The V end was cut by 5 bases, the J end by 3 bases, with 20 bases between. CDR3 amino acids: CASSPRETAFVKNIQYF. CDR3 nucleotides: TGTGCCAGCAGCCCCCGGGAGACGGCTTTTGTCAAAAACATTCAGTACTTC.

The CDR3 protein is CSVSQEWGSGRQAYNEQFF. The CDR3 DNA reads TGCAGCGTATCGCAGGAATGGGGTAGCGGGAGGCAGGCCTACAATGAGCAGTTCTTC. The chain recombines TRBV29-1 with TRBJ2-1; 10 bases line up with TRBD2. In germline, CDR1 is SQVTM, CDR2 ANQGSEA. V shed 6 bases and J 2 bases; nucleotides not matched to a gene: 19. This CDR3 spans 19 amino acids.

The chain employs TRBV29-1 and TRBJ1-1; D is undetermined. CDR3 length: 13 amino acids. V lost 0 bases and J lost 0, with 5 bases in between. Germline CDR1 and CDR2: SQVTM and ANQGSEA. The CDR3 bases are TGCAGCGTTGAAGACGGTGTGAACACTGAAGCTTTCTTT. Encoded protein: CSVEDGVNTEAFF. The full variable domain, in which reference TRBV29-1 and TRBJ1-1 provide the parts outside the CDR3, is SAVISQKPSRDICQRGTSLTIQCQVDSQVTMMFWYRQQPGQSLTLIATANQGSEATYESGFVIDKFPISRPNLTFSTLTVSNMSPEDSSIYLCSVEDGVNTEAFFGQGTRLTVV.

The sample holds one count of this clone. The chain has TRBV19 and TRBJ2-3; the match to TRBD2 covers 11 bases. Trimming took 4 bases from V and 4 from J; bases not matched to a gene: 4. This CDR3 region has 15 residues. CDR1 LNHDA and CDR2 SQIVND come from the germline V gene (reference sequence). The CDR3 nucleotides read TGTGCCAGTAGTAGGCTAGCGGGAGGTGCAGATACGCAGTATTTT. Translation gives CASSRLAGGADTQYF. Drawing the rest from reference TRBV19 and TRBJ2-3, the complete variable domain is DGGITQSPKYLFRKEGQNVTLSCEQNLNHDAMYWYRQDPGQGLRLIYYSQIVNDFQKGDIAEGYSVSREKKESFPLTVTSAQKNPTAFYLCASSRLAGGADTQYFGPGTRLTVL.

Worth noting for this clone: The junction and the germline gene differ at one end; a read error may be behind it. The rearrangement uses TRBV3-1 (or the pseudogene TRBV3-2) and TRBJ2-7; 7 nucleotides align to TRBD2. The CDR3 loop spans 11 amino acids. In germline, CDR1 is LGHDT, CDR2 YNNKEL (reference sequence). CDR3 bases: TGTGCCAGCAGTTTAGGGACTATATCCAGCTTC. Its protein is CASSLGTISSF.

The chain couples TRBV5-1 to TRBJ2-5, with D possibly being TRBD1 (5 bases). The CDR3 contains 15 residues. V dropped 4 bases and J dropped 2 bases, with 15 bases sitting between them. Germline V lookup: CDR1 SGHRS, CDR2 YFSETQ. In DNA, the CDR3 is TGCGCCAGCAGCGCCGACCAGGGTCGGCAAGAGACCCAGTACTTC. Translating gives CASSADQGRQETQYF. Based on the CDR3 plus reference TRBV5-1 and TRBJ2-5, the full variable domain is KAGVTQTPRYLIKTRGQQVTLSCSPISGHRSVSWYQQTPGQGLQFLFEYFSETQRNKGNFPGRFSGRQFSNSRSEMNVSTLELGDSALYLCASSADQGRQETQYFGPGTRLLVL.

V usage is TRBV9 and J usage is TRBJ2-7; 9 bases match TRBD1. This CDR3 is 14 amino acids long. Per the germline V gene, CDR1 is SGDLS and CDR2 is YYNGEE. V shed 3 bases and J 4 bases; nucleotides not matched to a gene: 5. The CDR3 protein is CASSARDRVYEQYF. The CDR3 nucleotides read TGTGCCAGCAGCGCCCGGGACAGGGTGTACGAGCAGTACTTC.

The V gene is TRBV7-7, the J gene TRBJ2-1; tentatively, D is TRBD1 (6 bases). V was pared by 5 bases and J by 3 bases, with 11 bases between. Germline V gene lookup returns CDR1 SSHAT and CDR2 FNYEAQ (reference sequence). The CDR3 sequence is 14 residues long. CDR3 sequence reads: CASSPQGSYNEQFF. DNA for the CDR3: TGTGCCAGCAGCCCCCAGGGGAGCTACAATGAGCAGTTCTTC.

The rearrangement links TRBV11-2 to TRBJ2-1; no reliable D call. Germline-derived CDR1 and CDR2 are SGHAT and FQNNGV. The V end was cut by 1 base, the J end by 2 bases, with 9 bases between. The CDR3 runs to 15 residues. The CDR3 sequence: CASSLVVLTYNEQFF. CDR3 bases: TGTGCCAGCAGCTTAGTGGTACTTACCTACAATGAGCAGTTCTTC.

This clone came up a few times. The chain combines TRBV4-1 with TRBJ1-5, with a possible D match to TRBD1 (6 bases). Per the germline V gene, CDR1 is MGHRA and CDR2 is YSYEKL. The V and J ends lost 4 bases and 2 bases respectively, with 15 bases between them. The CDR3 is made up of 16 amino acids. The CDR3 DNA sequence: TGCGCCAGCAGCCCCCCCGGCAGGGGCCGCAATCAGCCCCAGCATTTT. Its translation: CASSPPGRGRNQPQHF.

The chain employs TRBV5-4 and TRBJ2-1; no firm D call. The germline V gene has CDR1 SGHNT and CDR2 YYREEE (reference sequence). The CDR3 totals 14 residues. Trimming pared 0 bases from V and 3 bases from J, leaving 7 bases between. CDR3 residues: CASSLATYYNEQFF. As DNA, the CDR3 is TGTGCCAGCAGCTTGGCCACCTACTACAATGAGCAGTTCTTC.

The chain recombines TRBV10-3 with TRBJ2-1, with TRBD1 as a possible D gene (7 bases). CDR1 is ENHRY, CDR2 SYGVKD, per germline. With 6 bases removed from V and 6 bases from J, the gap between germline ends came to 24 bases. CDR3 length: 17 residues. CDR3 loop: CAISGGGARSSRNEQFF. Here the CDR3 DNA reads TGTGCCATCAGCGGAGGGGGCGCGCGGTCCTCCCGCAATGAGCAGTTCTTC.

This chain uses TRBV6-5 with TRBJ2-7, with 10 bases matching TRBD1. Germline lookup yields CDR1 MNHEY and CDR2 SVGAGI. The CDR3 sequence is 14 residues long. V dropped 6 bases and J dropped 6; count of bases not matched to a gene: 8. CDR3 DNA: TGTGCCAGCAGGGGGGACAGGGGCCGGCGCGAGCAGTACTTC. Translated: CASRGDRGRREQYF.

On this clone itself: The identical CDR3 is also encoded by other nucleotide sequences in the sample. The chain is built from TRBV6-6 and TRBJ2-7; tentative D call: TRBD2 (6 bases). CDR3 length equals 16 residues. Deletions cut 0 bases from V and 0 bases from J, with 12 bases between. Germline values: CDR1 MNHNY, CDR2 SVGAGI (reference sequence). DNA for the CDR3: TGTGCCAGCAGTTACTCGGGGGGTGGCAGCTCCTACGAGCAGTACTTC. Amino acid sequence: CASSYSGGGSSYEQYF.

This clone was detected once. This chain connects TRBV11-2 to TRBJ1-4; a possible D gene is TRBD1 (5 bases). The germline gives CDR1 SGHAT, CDR2 FQNNGV. Trimming took 6 bases from V and 5 from J, leaving 10 bases between them. CDR3 length: 13 amino acids. The CDR3 bases are TGTGCCAGCAGGTGGGCAGGGAATGAAAAACTGTTTTTT. This translates into CASRWAGNEKLFF.